The 15 T cell receptor beta chains reported below all come from one sample, sequenced in a study of T cells in Graves' hyperthyroidism and ophthalmopathy. Amplification targeted TCR beta CDR3 regions from RNA transcripts. The study used the HTBI primer set for a first-round RT-PCR of the TCR CDR3. TCRdb re-analysed the multiplex PCR reads in MiXCR, keeping a single row per CDR3 protein. The sample contains some 490,000 distinct CDR3 sequences, approximately 23% of which appear only once. The sequencing sample was made of blood. These receptors all come from a woman in her 70s with Graves' ophthalmopathy.

This clonotype turned up a few times. The chain combines TRBV6-1 with TRBJ2-2; weak D call: TRBD1 (6 bases). V lost 1 base and J lost 4, with 10 bases in between. CDR3 size: 15 residues. Germline CDR1 MNHNS, CDR2 SASEGT. As DNA, the CDR3 is TGTGCCAGCAGTGAAGTGGTCAGGGGCACCGGGGAGCTGTTTTTT. Protein sequence: CASSEVVRGTGELFF.

The V and J genes are TRBV19 and TRBJ1-5, with D unresolved. Germline V gives CDR1 LNHDA, CDR2 SQIVND (reference sequence). This CDR3 is built from 14 residues. Trimming left V 6 bases short and J 3 bases short, with 12 bases between. CDR3 in DNA: TGTGCCAGTAGACCAAGACGGATCAATCAGCCCCAGCATTTT. Encoded protein: CASRPRRINQPQHF.

Comment on this clonotype: It may be a read error: a sequence one base away is much more abundant. This chain connects TRBV6-2 or TRBV6-3 to TRBJ2-5; D unresolved. Germline values: CDR1 MNHEY, CDR2 SVGEGT. The length of the CDR3 is 13 residues. CDR3 sequence reads: CASRTENQETRYF. The DNA for the CDR3 is TGTGCCAGCCGGACGGAGAACCAAGAGACCCGGTACTTC.

CDR3 protein: CASSLAGGTGGYNEQFF. CDR3 coding DNA: TGTGCCAGCAGCTTAGCCGGGGGGACAGGGGGGTACAATGAGCAGTTCTTC. The chain couples TRBV7-9 to TRBJ2-1, with 11 nucleotides matching TRBD1. The CDR3 covers 17 residues. After removal of 0 bases from V and 4 bases from J, the junction contained 5 bases not matched to a gene. CDR1 and CDR2 (germline): SEHNR, FQNEAQ (reference sequence).

V gene TRBV30 combines with J gene TRBJ2-2; the match to TRBD2 covers 8 bases. Germline V CDR1 and CDR2: GTSNPN, SVGIG (reference sequence). The CDR3 extends over 14 amino acids. J was trimmed by 6 bases and V by 3 bases; bases with no gene match: 6. CDR3 in DNA: TGTGCCTGGAGAGGATTAGCGGGACCCGGGGAGCTGTTTTTT. Amino acids: CAWRGLAGPGELFF.

This clonotype was recorded at least ten times. The V gene is TRBV7-2, the J gene TRBJ1-2; no clear D. Trimming took off 7 bases at V and 8 bases at J, with 17 bases between the two ends. In germline, CDR1 is SGHTA, CDR2 FQGNSA. CDR3 size: 13 residues. Here the CDR3 reads CASTKVGGKGYTF. For the CDR3, the DNA is TGTGCCAGCACCAAGGTCGGAGGGAAAGGCTACACCTTC.

This clonotype appeared a few times. The chain recombines TRBV9 with TRBJ2-1; 10 bases match TRBD2. From germline, CDR1 is SGDLS and CDR2 YYNGEE. J gave up 7 bases and V 1 base, and 8 bases lay outside the gene matches. The CDR3 runs 16 residues. CDR3 amino acids: CASSVKPSGSGNEQFF. The CDR3 nucleotides read TGTGCCAGCAGCGTAAAGCCTAGCGGGAGTGGGAATGAGCAGTTCTTC. The whole variable domain, remainder taken from reference TRBV9 and TRBJ2-1, is DSGVTQTPKHLITATGQRVTLRCSPRSGDLSVYWYQQSLDQGLQFLIQYYNGEERAKGNILERFSAQQFPDLHSELNLSSLELGDSALYFCASSVKPSGSGNEQFFGPGTRLTVL.

This clonotype was seen at least ten times. The chain has TRBV20-1 and TRBJ2-1; 9 positions agree with TRBD2. The CDR3 consists of 16 residues. CDR1 DFQATT and CDR2 SNEGSKA come from the germline V gene (reference sequence). V lost 4 bases to trimming and J lost 0 bases; unmatched junction nucleotides: 7. CDR3 loop: CSAIGTSIRSYNEQFF. Here the CDR3 DNA reads TGCAGTGCTATTGGGACTAGCATACGCTCCTACAATGAGCAGTTCTTC.

This clonotype came up a few times. The chain combines TRBV30 with TRBJ1-5; tentative D call: TRBD1 (6 bases). This CDR3 region has 14 residues. Germline CDR1 GTSNPN, CDR2 SVGIG (reference sequence). Trimming shortened V by 6 bases and J by 7 bases, and 19 bases separated the two germline ends. The DNA of the CDR3 is TGTGCCTGCCGCGAGGGGGGGCGGGGACAGCCCCAGCATTTT. Residues: CACREGGRGQPQHF.

This clonotype was recorded only once. A much more abundant neighbour one base away suggests this may be a read error. This chain joins TRBV20-1 and TRBJ2-1; D is uncertain. The CDR3 has 11 amino acids. V lost 6 bases, J lost 8 bases, and 11 bases lay in between. Per the germline V gene, CDR1 is DFQATT and CDR2 is SNEGSKA (reference sequence). The CDR3 nucleotides are TGCAGTGCCGGACGTTACGATGAGCAGTTCTTC. It specifies CSAGRYDEQFF.

This clonotype was seen repeatedly, ten times or more. The V and J genes are TRBV6-1 and TRBJ1-2, with D unresolved. Germline loops: CDR1 MNHNS, CDR2 SASEGT. This CDR3 is built from 13 residues. V gave up 10 bases and J gave up 0 bases, with 12 bases separating them. CDR3 sequence reads: CATSEQPNYGYTF. In DNA form, the CDR3 reads TGTGCCACCTCAGAACAGCCTAACTATGGCTACACCTTC.

This clonotype was seen many times. The genes are TRBV6-1 and TRBJ2-1, with D tentatively TRBD2 (6 bases). Germline V gene data show CDR1 as MNHNS and CDR2 as SASEGT. The CDR3 is 16 residues long. V gave up 3 bases and J gave up 7 bases, with 19 bases separating them. Written as DNA, the CDR3 is TGTGCCAGCAGTGAGATCGGACTGGCGGCGGGGAATGAGCAGTTCTTC. This translates into CASSEIGLAAGNEQFF.

This chain connects TRBV12-3 or TRBV12-4 to TRBJ1-4; D is uncertain. The CDR3 is made up of 14 amino acids. V lost 7 bases and J 4 bases, leaving 13 bases between the germline ends. As DNA, the CDR3 is TGTGCCAGCACCCAGGCACTGCTTAATGAAAAACTGTTTTTT. Translation gives CASTQALLNEKLFF.

This clonotype was picked up a small number of times. V usage is TRBV3-1 and J usage is TRBJ2-3; D uncertain. V lost 3 bases, J lost 2 bases, and 6 bases lay in between. The CDR3 sequence is 13 residues long. Germline CDR1 reads LGHDT; CDR2 reads YNNKEL (reference sequence). The DNA of the CDR3 is TGTGCCAGCAGCCACGGAGTCACAGATACGCAGTATTTT. Translation: CASSHGVTDTQYF.

The rearrangement joins TRBV29-1 to TRBJ2-3; tentatively, D is TRBD1 or TRBD2 (5 bases each). Germline CDR1 reads SQVTM; CDR2 reads ANQGSEA. V was pared by 3 bases and J by 6 bases, with 7 bases between. This CDR3 contains 11 residues. CDR3 loop: CSVEWGDTQYF. In DNA form, the CDR3 reads TGCAGCGTTGAGTGGGGGGATACGCAGTATTTT.